Reported below is one TCR beta chain. Its antigen is not known. V was shortened by 0 bases and J by 6 bases, with 15 bases between the two germline ends. The CDR3 is 17 amino acids. Germline CDR1 and CDR2: ENHRY and SYGVKD. The data were produced by immunoSEQ multiplex PCR, yet TCRdb's version contains in-frame clones alone and is incomplete. The sample includes roughly 39,000 clones, more than 75% of them seen just once. This specimen comes from a study of T cells in localized non-small cell lung cancer. Study-wide results and caveats: Clonality of T cells reached its maximum in uninvolved adjacent lung, surpassing tumor. Only one tumor region went through sequencing, so heterogeneity may still be there. Higher blood T cell density went with longer overall survival. Adjacent lung was found to contain a median roughly 50 of the top 100 tumor clones.

This clonotype was sampled from a woman aged 35-70 years with stage II squamous cell lung carcinoma. This chain uses TRBV10-3 with TRBJ1-6; perhaps TRBD1 as D (6 bases). The material sequenced was PBMCs, taken before any cancer treatment. CDR3 sequence: CAISESIGPQGNSPLHF. In DNA, the CDR3 is TGTGCCATCAGTGAGTCGATTGGGCCACAGGGTAATTCACCCCTCCACTTT.